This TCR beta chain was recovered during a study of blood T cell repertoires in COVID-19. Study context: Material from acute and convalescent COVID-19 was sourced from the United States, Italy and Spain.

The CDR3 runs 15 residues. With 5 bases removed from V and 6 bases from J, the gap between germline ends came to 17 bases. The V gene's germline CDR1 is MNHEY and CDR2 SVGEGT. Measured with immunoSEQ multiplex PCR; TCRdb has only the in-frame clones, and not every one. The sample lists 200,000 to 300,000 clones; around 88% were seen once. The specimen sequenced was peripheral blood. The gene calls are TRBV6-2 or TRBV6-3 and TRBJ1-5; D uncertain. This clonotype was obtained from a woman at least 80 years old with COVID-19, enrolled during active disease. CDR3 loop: CASSGSDGRGQPQHF. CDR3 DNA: TGTGCCAGCAGTGGGAGCGACGGCAGAGGTCAGCCCCAGCATTTT.